The rows below give T cell receptor beta chains drawn from one sample of a study of human T cells and chemical hapten exposure. TCRdb re-analysed the RACE reads in MiXCR, keeping a single row per CDR3 protein. The data show about 97,000 distinct CDR3 sequences, 25% to 35% seen once. Source: whole blood, taken in connection with sensitization to the hapten diphenylcyclopropenone (DPC). These receptors were taken from a man aged 40-49 years with alopecia areata. Some clones in this sample may be carry-over from other donors' samples. Both conserved end residues are part of each CDR3. Fields, in order: V gene, J gene, CDR3 protein.

V: TRBV10-3; J: TRBJ1-2; CDR3: CAISEIDRGYGYTF
V: TRBV3-1; J: TRBJ1-3; CDR3: CASSPYRSGNTIYF
V: TRBV6-1; J: TRBJ2-7; CDR3: CASRGAPYEQYF
V: TRBV4-2; J: TRBJ2-7; CDR3: CASSQDGAGVYEQYF
V: TRBV3-1; J: TRBJ2-1; CDR3: CASSQDLASGRRGQFF
V: TRBV12-3/TRBV12-4; J: TRBJ2-7; CDR3: CASSQGSGSYEQYF
V: TRBV27; J: TRBJ2-3; CDR3: CASTPPEASGRIGSTDTQYF
V: TRBV12-3/TRBV12-4; J: TRBJ2-7; CDR3: CASSFGPAGSAYEQYF
V: TRBV7-9; J: TRBJ2-1; CDR3: CASNPSGANEQFF
V: TRBV6-2/TRBV6-3; J: TRBJ1-1; CDR3: CASSYLGQRTEAFF
V: TRBV30; J: TRBJ2-7; CDR3: CAWSQGAYEQYF
V: TRBV9; J: TRBJ2-3; CDR3: CASSVVGSGSVNTQYF
V: TRBV28; J: TRBJ1-5; CDR3: CASSSLRRQGGNQPQHF
V: TRBV19; J: TRBJ1-2; CDR3: CASSWGEFATSYGYTF
V: TRBV12-3/TRBV12-4; J: TRBJ1-4; CDR3: CASSPIGGRNEKLFF
V: TRBV15; J: TRBJ2-1; CDR3: CATSRDAGANEQFF
V: TRBV20-1; J: TRBJ2-5; CDR3: CSCSSARAETQYF
V: TRBV5-1; J: TRBJ2-5; CDR3: CASSSTSGAQETQYF
V: TRBV6-5; J: TRBJ2-6; CDR3: CASSPQGSGANVLTF
V: TRBV20-1; J: TRBJ1-5; CDR3: CSASYRVSNQPQHF
V: TRBV6-2/TRBV6-3; J: TRBJ2-7; CDR3: CASTSNPGDEQYF
V: TRBV7-2; J: TRBJ1-3; CDR3: CASSSPRGSGAGNTIYF
V: TRBV6-1; J: TRBJ1-4; CDR3: CASSLQATNEKLFF
V: TRBV15; J: TRBJ2-5; CDR3: CATSREGAGGPPETQYF
V: TRBV20-1; J: TRBJ1-5; CDR3: CSASLPRGNQPQHF
V: TRBV18; J: TRBJ1-3; CDR3: CASSPPLVSGNTIYF
V: TRBV6-2/TRBV6-3; J: TRBJ2-1; CDR3: CASSHLAPSYNEQFF
V: TRBV19; J: TRBJ2-3; CDR3: CASSHGQGGTDTQYF
V: TRBV14; J: TRBJ2-3; CDR3: CASSQERGPEDTQYF
V: TRBV20-1; J: TRBJ2-7; CDR3: CSASEGALNYEQYF
V: TRBV2; J: TRBJ2-1; CDR3: CATSDRGEQFF
V: TRBV7-9; J: TRBJ1-5; CDR3: CASSPEGSSNQPQHF